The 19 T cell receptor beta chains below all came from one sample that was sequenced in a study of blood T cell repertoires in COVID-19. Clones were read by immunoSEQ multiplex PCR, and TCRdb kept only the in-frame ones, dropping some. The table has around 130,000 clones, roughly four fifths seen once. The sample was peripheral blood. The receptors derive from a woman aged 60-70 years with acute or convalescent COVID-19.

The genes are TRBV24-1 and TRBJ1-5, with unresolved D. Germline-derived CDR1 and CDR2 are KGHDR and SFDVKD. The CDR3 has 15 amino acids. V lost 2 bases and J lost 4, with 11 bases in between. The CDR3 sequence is CATSDSLGLNQPQHF. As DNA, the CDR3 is TGTGCCACCAGTGATTCCCTCGGTCTTAATCAGCCCCAGCATTTT.

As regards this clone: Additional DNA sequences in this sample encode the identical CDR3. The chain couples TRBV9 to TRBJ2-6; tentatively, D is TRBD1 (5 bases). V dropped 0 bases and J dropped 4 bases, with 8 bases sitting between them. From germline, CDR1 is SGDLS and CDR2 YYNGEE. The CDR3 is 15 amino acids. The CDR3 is CASSVGGSGANVLTF. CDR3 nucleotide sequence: TGTGCCAGCAGCGTAGGGGGCTCCGGGGCCAACGTCCTGACTTTC.

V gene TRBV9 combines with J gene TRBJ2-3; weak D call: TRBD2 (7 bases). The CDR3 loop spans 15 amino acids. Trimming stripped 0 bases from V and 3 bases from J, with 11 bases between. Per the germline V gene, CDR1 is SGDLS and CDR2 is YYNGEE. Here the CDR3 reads CASSVDRGGTDTQYF. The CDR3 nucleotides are TGTGCCAGCAGCGTAGATAGGGGGGGGACAGATACGCAGTATTTT.

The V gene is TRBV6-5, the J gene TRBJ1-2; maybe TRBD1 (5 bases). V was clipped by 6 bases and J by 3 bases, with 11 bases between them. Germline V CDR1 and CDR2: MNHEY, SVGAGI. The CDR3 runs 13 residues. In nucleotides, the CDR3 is TGTGCCAGCAGATCAACAGGCTACTATGGCTACACCTTC. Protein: CASRSTGYYGYTF.

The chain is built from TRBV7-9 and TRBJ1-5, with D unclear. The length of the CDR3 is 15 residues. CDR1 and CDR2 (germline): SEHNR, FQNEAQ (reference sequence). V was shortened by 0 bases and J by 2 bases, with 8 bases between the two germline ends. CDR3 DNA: TGTGCCAGCAGCTTAGCTATCGGGGGCAATCAGCCCCAGCATTTT. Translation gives CASSLAIGGNQPQHF.

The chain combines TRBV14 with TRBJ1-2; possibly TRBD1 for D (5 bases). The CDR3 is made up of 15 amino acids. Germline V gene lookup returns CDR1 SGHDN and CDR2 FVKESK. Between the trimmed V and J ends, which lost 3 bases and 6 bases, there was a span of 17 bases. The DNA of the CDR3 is TGTGCCAGCAGCCAGACTTTAAGGGGAGGGGATGGCTACACCTTC. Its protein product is CASSQTLRGGDGYTF.

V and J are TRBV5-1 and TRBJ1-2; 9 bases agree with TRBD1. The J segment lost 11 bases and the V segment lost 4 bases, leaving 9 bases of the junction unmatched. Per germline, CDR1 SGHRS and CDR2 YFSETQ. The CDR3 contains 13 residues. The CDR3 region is CASSAGTGTDYTF. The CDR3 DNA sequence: TGCGCCAGCAGCGCCGGGACAGGGACGGATTACACCTTC.

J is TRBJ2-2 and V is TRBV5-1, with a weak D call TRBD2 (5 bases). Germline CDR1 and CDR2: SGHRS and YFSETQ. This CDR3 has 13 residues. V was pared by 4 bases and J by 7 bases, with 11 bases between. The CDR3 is CASSETSYGELFF. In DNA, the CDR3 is TGCGCCAGCAGCGAAACTAGTTACGGGGAGCTGTTTTTT.

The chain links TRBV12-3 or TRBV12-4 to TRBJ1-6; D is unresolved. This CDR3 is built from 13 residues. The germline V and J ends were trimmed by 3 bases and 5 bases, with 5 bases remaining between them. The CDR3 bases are TGTGCCAGCAGTTTTGGCCATAATTCACCCCTCCACTTT. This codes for CASSFGHNSPLHF.

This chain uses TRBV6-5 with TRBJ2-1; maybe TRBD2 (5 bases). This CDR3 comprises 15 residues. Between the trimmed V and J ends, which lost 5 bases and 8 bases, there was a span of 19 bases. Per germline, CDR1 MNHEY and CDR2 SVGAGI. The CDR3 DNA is TGTGCCAGCAGTCGTTTGGAGGTTGGTGGAGATGAGCAGTTCTTC. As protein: CASSRLEVGGDEQFF.

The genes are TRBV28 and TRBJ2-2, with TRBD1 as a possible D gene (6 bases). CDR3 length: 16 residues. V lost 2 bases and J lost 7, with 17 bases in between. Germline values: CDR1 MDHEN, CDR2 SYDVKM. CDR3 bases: TGTGCCAGCAGTTTAGTAAGCGCGACAGGTGGCGGGGAGCTGTTTTTT. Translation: CASSLVSATGGGELFF.

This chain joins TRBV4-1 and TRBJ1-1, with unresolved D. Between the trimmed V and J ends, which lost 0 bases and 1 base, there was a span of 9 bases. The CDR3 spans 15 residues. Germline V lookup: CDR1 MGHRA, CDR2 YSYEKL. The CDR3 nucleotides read TGCGCCAGCAGCCAAGAGGGCACCCAGAACACTGAAGCTTTCTTT. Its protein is CASSQEGTQNTEAFF.

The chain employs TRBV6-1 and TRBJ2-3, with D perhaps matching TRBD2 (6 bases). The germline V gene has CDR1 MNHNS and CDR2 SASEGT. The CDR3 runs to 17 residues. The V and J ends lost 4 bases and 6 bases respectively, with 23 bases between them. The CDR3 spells CASSAFPGGHSPDTQYF. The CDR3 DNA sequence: TGTGCCAGCAGTGCCTTTCCCGGGGGTCATAGCCCGGATACGCAGTATTTT.

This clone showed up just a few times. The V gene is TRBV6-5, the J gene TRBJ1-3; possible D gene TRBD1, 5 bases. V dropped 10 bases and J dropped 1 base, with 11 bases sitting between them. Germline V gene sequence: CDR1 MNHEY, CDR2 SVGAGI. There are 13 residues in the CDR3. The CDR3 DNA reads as TGTGCCACCGGAGGGGTTTCTGGAAACACCATATATTTT. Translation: CATGGVSGNTIYF.

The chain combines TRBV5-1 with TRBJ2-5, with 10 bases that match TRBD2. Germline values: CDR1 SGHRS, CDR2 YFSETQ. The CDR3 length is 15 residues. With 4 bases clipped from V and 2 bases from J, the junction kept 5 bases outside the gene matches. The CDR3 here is CASSPLSGGQETQYF. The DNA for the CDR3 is TGCGCCAGCAGCCCACTTAGCGGGGGGCAAGAGACCCAGTACTTC.

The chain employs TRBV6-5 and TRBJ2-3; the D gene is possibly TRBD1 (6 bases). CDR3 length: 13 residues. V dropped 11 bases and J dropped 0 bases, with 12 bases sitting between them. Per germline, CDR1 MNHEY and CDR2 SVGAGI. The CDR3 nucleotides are TGTGCCCCCCACCAGGGGAGCACAGATACGCAGTATTTT. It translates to CAPHQGSTDTQYF.

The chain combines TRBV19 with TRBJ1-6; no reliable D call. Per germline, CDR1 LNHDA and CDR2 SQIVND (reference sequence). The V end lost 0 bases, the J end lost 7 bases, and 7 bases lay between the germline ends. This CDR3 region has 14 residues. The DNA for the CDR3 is TGTGCCAGTAGTATAGATGGAGGGAATTCACCCCTCCACTTT. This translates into CASSIDGGNSPLHF.

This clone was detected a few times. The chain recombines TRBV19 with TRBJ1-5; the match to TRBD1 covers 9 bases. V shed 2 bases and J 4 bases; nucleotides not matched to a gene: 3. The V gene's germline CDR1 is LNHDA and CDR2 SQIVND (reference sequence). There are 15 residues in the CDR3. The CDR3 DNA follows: TGTGCCAGTAGTATATATGGGACAGGGAATCAGCCCCAGCATTTT. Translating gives CASSIYGTGNQPQHF.

CDR3 loop: CASEPGTTGELFF. The CDR3 region has the DNA TGTGCCAGCGAACCGGGGACAACCGGGGAGCTGTTTTTT. The chain links TRBV6-5 to TRBJ2-2; D perhaps matches TRBD1 (6 bases). Germline V lookup: CDR1 MNHEY, CDR2 SVGAGI. CDR3 length: 13 amino acids. The V end lost 8 bases, the J end lost 5 bases, and 12 bases lay between the germline ends.